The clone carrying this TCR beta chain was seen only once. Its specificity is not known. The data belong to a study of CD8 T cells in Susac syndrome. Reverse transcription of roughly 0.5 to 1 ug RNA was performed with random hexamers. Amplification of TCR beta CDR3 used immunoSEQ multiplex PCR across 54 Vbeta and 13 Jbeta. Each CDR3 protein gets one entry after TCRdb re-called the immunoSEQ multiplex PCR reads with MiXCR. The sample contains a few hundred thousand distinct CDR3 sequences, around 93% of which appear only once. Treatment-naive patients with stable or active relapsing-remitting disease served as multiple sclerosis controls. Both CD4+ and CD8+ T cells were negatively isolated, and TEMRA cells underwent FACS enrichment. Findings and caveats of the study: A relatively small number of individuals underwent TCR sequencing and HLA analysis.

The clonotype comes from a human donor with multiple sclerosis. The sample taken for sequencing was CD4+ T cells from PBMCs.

The CDR3 is CASSQVLRNTIYF. CDR3 in DNA: TGTGCCAGCAGCCAAGTTTTACGCAACACCATATATTTT. The V call is TRBV14, the J call TRBJ1-3; D is ambiguous. This CDR3 comprises 13 residues. Germline V lookup: CDR1 SGHDN, CDR2 FVKESK. V lost 1 base and J lost 7, with 8 bases in between.